The next 32 T cell receptor beta chains were all read from a single sample in a study of beta chain features in type 1 diabetes. Expressed TCRB transcripts were sequenced because the entire RNA isolate underwent reverse transcription. Method: immunoSEQ multiplex PCR; TCRdb's copy keeps in-frame clones and lacks some. This sample has a few hundred thousand clones, with over 9% found just once. Study findings and constraints: A moderate, significant TCRB CDR3 shortening appeared in type 1 diabetes across four CD4+ subsets.

Their antigens are not known. The sequencing input was central memory CD4+ T cells from blood. The source is a man aged 25-40 years with type 1 diabetes.

This clone was seen a few times. V usage is TRBV7-9 and J usage is TRBJ2-1; 8 bases agree with TRBD2. There are 15 residues in the CDR3. J was trimmed by 4 bases and V by 5 bases; bases with no gene match: 7. Germline V CDR1 and CDR2: SEHNR, FQNEAQ (reference sequence). The CDR3 coding sequence is TGTGCCAGCAGCCTCTCGGGGGGGCCTTACAATGAGCAGTTCTTC. Protein sequence: CASSLSGGPYNEQFF.

Sample share makes this clone medium-sized. The rearrangement links TRBV18 to TRBJ2-4; D ambiguous. Germline-derived CDR1 and CDR2 are KGHSH and LQKENI. This CDR3 region has 14 residues. V lost 0 bases, J lost 0 bases, and 3 bases lay in between. The CDR3 here is CASSPPLAKNIQYF. The CDR3 DNA reads as TGTGCCAGCTCACCACCTTTAGCCAAAAACATTCAGTACTTC.

The chain joins TRBV6-1 to TRBJ2-7, with D unresolved. CDR3 length: 13 residues. CDR1 is MNHNS, CDR2 SASEGT, per germline. V shed 3 bases and J shed 3 bases, with 9 bases lying between them. CDR3 sequence reads: CASSDGIDYEQYF. The CDR3 DNA reads as TGTGCCAGCAGTGACGGAATCGACTACGAGCAGTACTTC.

This clone turned up a few times. The V and J genes are TRBV7-9 and TRBJ1-4; the D gene is possibly TRBD1 (5 bases). The CDR3 is made up of 15 amino acids. CDR1 and CDR2 (germline): SEHNR, FQNEAQ (reference sequence). The V end was cut by 1 base, the J end by 4 bases, with 10 bases between. Written as DNA, the CDR3 is TGTGCCAGCAGCTTAGGGGGCCTGGGTAATGAAAAACTGTTTTTT. This translates into CASSLGGLGNEKLFF.

The chain has TRBV29-1 and TRBJ2-5, with 11 bases aligning to TRBD1. Per the germline V gene, CDR1 is SQVTM and CDR2 is ANQGSEA. The CDR3 loop spans 14 amino acids. V was pared by 7 bases and J by 5 bases, with 9 bases of the junction left unmatched. CDR3 sequence (DNA): TGCAGCGCGGCTCCCGGGACAGGGGGGGAGACCCAGTACTTC. It codes for CSAAPGTGGETQYF.

This clone was recorded many times. The rearrangement uses TRBV28 and TRBJ2-3; possibly TRBD1 for D (5 bases). CDR3 size: 13 residues. The germline CDR1 and CDR2 sequences are MDHEN and SYDVKM. Trimming took off 4 bases at V and 2 bases at J, with 7 bases between the two ends. CDR3 sequence: CASSSGNTDTQYF. The CDR3 nucleotides read TGTGCCAGCAGTTCAGGGAACACAGATACGCAGTATTTT.

Only a few counts were recorded for this clone. The CDR3 spells CASSLTRNEQFF. The CDR3 DNA follows: TGTGCCAGCAGTTTAACCCGAAATGAGCAGTTCTTC. The chain has TRBV28 and TRBJ2-1, with D hard to call. CDR3 length: 12 amino acids. CDR1 is MDHEN, CDR2 SYDVKM, per germline. V dropped 2 bases and J dropped 7 bases, with 6 bases sitting between them. Full variable domain (rest looked up from reference TRBV28 and TRBJ2-1): DVKVTQSSRYLVKRTGEKVFLECVQDMDHENMFWYRQDPGLGLRLIYFSYDVKMKEKGDIPEGYSVSREKKERFSLILESASTNQTSMYLCASSLTRNEQFFGPGTRLTVL.

This clone has a handful of counts. The chain couples TRBV4-3 to TRBJ2-3, with TRBD2 matching 8 bases. The CDR3 loop spans 20 amino acids. Germline assignment: CDR1 LGHNA and CDR2 YSLEER. The V gene end was trimmed by 0 bases and the J gene end by 0 bases; junction bases not matched to a gene: 14. This CDR3 is CASSQEKASGLRASTDTQYF. Here the CDR3 DNA reads TGCGCCAGCAGCCAAGAAAAGGCTAGCGGGTTAAGGGCTAGCACAGATACGCAGTATTTT.

V and J are TRBV7-8 and TRBJ2-3; D might be TRBD1 or TRBD2, each matching 5 bases. Germline loops: CDR1 SGHVS, CDR2 FQNEAQ. This CDR3 spans 14 amino acids. The V end was cut by 5 bases, the J end by 4 bases, with 13 bases between. For the CDR3, the DNA is TGTGCCAGCAGCCGGGGCTTGAAGGCAGATACGCAGTATTTT. It yields the protein CASSRGLKADTQYF.

In its sample, this clone was seen many times. The genes are TRBV7-2 and TRBJ1-3; possible D gene TRBD1, 5 bases. Trimming left V 4 bases short and J 4 bases short, with 17 bases between. This CDR3 has 16 amino acids. Germline values: CDR1 SGHTA, CDR2 FQGNSA. The chain's CDR3 is CASSSSTASGGNTIYF. As DNA, the CDR3 is TGTGCCAGCAGCTCCTCGACAGCCTCAGGGGGAAACACCATATATTTT. The variable domain in full, completed from reference TRBV7-2 and TRBJ1-3, reads GAGVSQSPSNKVTEKGKDVELRCDPISGHTALYWYRQSLGQGLEFLIYFQGNSAPDKSGLPSDRFSAERTGGSVSTLTIQRTQQEDSAVYLCASSSSTASGGNTIYFGEGSWLTVV.

This clone was seen more than once but under ten times. The genes are TRBV9 and TRBJ2-6; D ambiguous. The CDR3 is made up of 15 amino acids. V lost 4 bases to trimming and J lost 2 bases, with 10 bases between them. Per germline, CDR1 SGDLS and CDR2 YYNGEE. The CDR3 DNA follows: TGTGCCAGCAGCCCTAGGACGACTGGGGCCAACGTCCTGACTTTC. Translating gives CASSPRTTGANVLTF.

This clone was counted many times. The V and J genes are TRBV4-2 and TRBJ2-1, with TRBD2 matching over 11 bases. Germline loops: CDR1 LGHNA, CDR2 YNFKEQ. There are 16 residues in the CDR3. Unmatched junction bases numbered 4, after V lost 0 bases and J lost 6 bases. The DNA for the CDR3 is TGTGCCAGCAGCCAAGAAAAGCTAGCGGGAGGCAATGAGCAGTTCTTC. Translated, it gives CASSQEKLAGGNEQFF.

V and J are TRBV7-7 and TRBJ2-5; 8 bases line up with TRBD2. The junction had 5 bases not matched to a gene; V was cut back by 5 bases and J by 0 bases. Germline V gene data show CDR1 as SSHAT and CDR2 as FNYEAQ (reference sequence). CDR3 size: 15 residues. The CDR3 DNA reads TGTGCCAGCAGCGAGGGGACTAGGTACCAAGAGACCCAGTACTTC. It translates to CASSEGTRYQETQYF. Drawing the rest from reference TRBV7-7 and TRBJ2-5, the complete variable domain is GAGVSQSPRYKVTKRGQDVTLRCDPISSHATLYWYQQALGQGPEFLTYFNYEAQPDKSGLPSDRFSAERPEGSISTLTIQRTEQRDSAMYRCASSEGTRYQETQYFGPGTRLLVL.

This clone was observed at least ten times. The rearrangement links TRBV6-1 to TRBJ1-5, with D perhaps matching TRBD1 (5 bases). The CDR3 sequence is 13 residues long. The V and J ends lost 7 bases and 4 bases respectively, with 11 bases between them. Germline V gene lookup returns CDR1 MNHNS and CDR2 SASEGT. The CDR3 loop reads CASTDRTNQPQHF. The CDR3 region has the DNA TGTGCCAGCACCGACAGAACGAATCAGCCCCAGCATTTT.

This clone was seen a handful of times. The chain combines TRBV7-9 with TRBJ1-1; D gene ambiguous. The CDR3 is 13 residues long. V gave up 3 bases and J gave up 1 base, with 6 bases separating them. Germline V gene lookup returns CDR1 SEHNR and CDR2 FQNEAQ (reference sequence). CDR3 residues: CASSFPENTEAFF. CDR3 DNA: TGTGCCAGCAGCTTCCCAGAGAACACTGAAGCTTTCTTT.

The chain joins TRBV5-6 to TRBJ2-7; no clear D. The CDR3 has 12 residues. Germline CDR1 reads SGHDT; CDR2 reads YYEEEE. V was clipped by 3 bases and J by 3 bases, with 7 bases between them. CDR3 loop: CASSSLNYEQYF. CDR3 coding DNA: TGTGCCAGCAGCTCTCTGAACTACGAGCAGTACTTC. The whole variable domain, filled in from reference TRBV5-6 and TRBJ2-7, reads DAGVTQSPTHLIKTRGQQVTLRCSPKSGHDTVSWYQQALGQGPQFIFQYYEEEERQRGNFPDRFSGHQFPNYSSELNVNALLLGDSALYLCASSSLNYEQYFGPGTRLTVT.

In this sample, this clone turned up a few times. The DNA of the CDR3 is TGTGCCTGGATTCCAGGAGGGCCCGGGGAGCTGTTTTTT. Protein sequence: CAWIPGGPGELFF. The chain combines TRBV30 with TRBJ2-2; D might be TRBD2 (6 bases). Germline V lookup: CDR1 GTSNPN, CDR2 SVGIG (reference sequence). With 4 bases removed from V and 6 bases from J, the gap between germline ends came to 12 bases. The CDR3 runs to 13 residues.

The chain recombines TRBV30 with TRBJ2-2; possible D gene TRBD2, 5 bases. The CDR3 sequence is 15 residues long. The V gene's germline CDR1 is GTSNPN and CDR2 SVGIG (reference sequence). CDR3 sequence reads: CARGKDWPPTGELFF. CDR3 in DNA: TGTGCACGAGGAAAGGACTGGCCCCCGACCGGGGAGCTGTTTTTT.

This clone was seen a handful of times. This chain links TRBV15 with TRBJ1-5; TRBD1 is a possible D gene (5 bases). CDR3 size: 15 residues. V was clipped by 1 base and J by 3 bases, with 10 bases between them. Germline CDR1 is LNHNV and CDR2 is YYDKDF (reference sequence). The CDR3 region is CATSRGGGYNQPQHF. The CDR3 nucleotides read TGTGCCACCAGCAGAGGCGGGGGTTACAATCAGCCCCAGCATTTT.

This clone was counted a few times. The chain is built from TRBV5-1 and TRBJ2-7; a possible D gene is TRBD1 (6 bases). Trimming shortened V by 0 bases and J by 2 bases, and 9 bases separated the two germline ends. The CDR3 length is 14 residues. Looked up from germline, CDR1 is SGHRS and CDR2 is YFSETQ. This CDR3 is CASSLEGQAYEQYF. The DNA of the CDR3 is TGCGCCAGCAGCTTGGAGGGACAAGCCTACGAGCAGTACTTC. The full variable domain, in which reference TRBV5-1 and TRBJ2-7 provide the parts outside the CDR3, is KAGVTQTPRYLIKTRGQQVTLSCSPISGHRSVSWYQQTPGQGLQFLFEYFSETQRNKGNFPGRFSGRQFSNSRSEMNVSTLELGDSALYLCASSLEGQAYEQYFGPGTRLTVT.

This clone was seen a handful of times. J is TRBJ1-4 and V is TRBV7-2; no reliable D call. This CDR3 has 13 amino acids. V was pared by 4 bases and J by 8 bases, with 11 bases between. Germline V gene data show CDR1 as SGHTA and CDR2 as FQGNSA. The CDR3 here is CASSYRAFEKLFF. The CDR3 DNA follows: TGTGCCAGCAGCTACCGAGCCTTCGAAAAACTGTTTTTT.

This clone was counted a few times. The chain uses TRBV25-1 and TRBJ2-5; D perhaps matches TRBD2 (5 bases). Trimming left V 5 bases short and J 3 bases short, with 10 bases between. Germline loops: CDR1 MGHDK, CDR2 SYGVNS. The CDR3 runs 13 residues. The CDR3 loop reads CASSQSGKETQYF. CDR3 coding DNA: TGTGCCAGCAGTCAATCCGGGAAAGAGACCCAGTACTTC.

The rearrangement uses TRBV11-2 and TRBJ2-7; D gene ambiguous. The V gene lost 4 bases and the J gene lost 1 base, with 11 bases spanning the gap. CDR1 SGHAT and CDR2 FQNNGV come from the germline V gene. This CDR3 has 14 amino acids. The CDR3 loop is CASSSNQWSYEQYF. CDR3 bases: TGTGCCAGCAGCTCTAACCAGTGGTCCTACGAGCAGTACTTC.

The chain has TRBV5-1 and TRBJ2-2; D unclear. The germline CDR1 and CDR2 sequences are SGHRS and YFSETQ. The CDR3 consists of 15 residues. Deletions cut 0 bases from V and 3 bases from J, with 9 bases between. The CDR3: CASSLVRSDTGELFF. The CDR3 coding sequence is TGCGCCAGCAGCTTGGTGAGGAGCGACACCGGGGAGCTGTTTTTT.

The rearrangement links TRBV4-3 to TRBJ2-7; 8 bases are shared with TRBD1. This CDR3 is 18 amino acids long. From germline, CDR1 is LGHNA and CDR2 YSLEER. V lost 0 bases, J lost 5 bases, and 15 bases stayed unmatched. CDR3: CASSQDLGSRTGRNEQYF. CDR3 in DNA: TGCGCCAGCAGCCAAGATCTGGGCTCCAGGACAGGGAGGAACGAGCAGTACTTC.

The rearrangement joins TRBV27 to TRBJ1-2; TRBD1 is a possible D gene (5 bases). The germline V and J ends were trimmed by 4 bases and 8 bases, with 17 bases remaining between them. CDR1 and CDR2 (germline): MNHEY, SMNVEV (reference sequence). This CDR3 spans 14 amino acids. The CDR3, as DNA: TGTGCCAGCAGTTACGGGGGATCGATGGGAGGCTACACCTTC. This gives the protein CASSYGGSMGGYTF.

Only a few counts were recorded for this clone. The chain employs TRBV28 and TRBJ2-7; D is uncertain. The CDR3 consists of 11 residues. From germline, CDR1 is MDHEN and CDR2 SYDVKM. Trimming pared 7 bases from V and 5 bases from J, leaving 9 bases between. The CDR3 is CASTRGHEQYF. For the CDR3, the DNA is TGTGCCAGCACTCGCGGCCACGAGCAGTACTTC.

This clone was detected only a few times. The genes are TRBV4-1 and TRBJ1-4; D possibly corresponds to TRBD1 (5 bases). The germline CDR1 and CDR2 sequences are MGHRA and YSYEKL. With 4 bases removed from V and 11 bases from J, the gap between germline ends came to 17 bases. The CDR3 loop spans 14 amino acids. CDR3 region: CASSPKIGGEKLFF. Written as DNA, the CDR3 is TGCGCCAGCAGCCCCAAGATTGGAGGGGAGAAACTGTTTTTT.

The chain recombines TRBV27 with TRBJ2-5, with TRBD1 as a possible D gene (7 bases). This CDR3 is 16 amino acids long. Germline-derived CDR1 and CDR2 are MNHEY and SMNVEV (reference sequence). Trimming left V 5 bases short and J 4 bases short, with 20 bases between. CDR3 in DNA: TGTGCCAGCAGTGCGGGACAGACCCTCGAGCTAGAGACCCAGTACTTC. It yields the protein CASSAGQTLELETQYF.

This clone has a handful of counts. V and J are TRBV5-1 and TRBJ2-3; 8 bases fit TRBD2. This CDR3 contains 17 residues. Germline CDR1 SGHRS, CDR2 YFSETQ. After removal of 3 bases from V and 5 bases from J, the junction contained 14 bases not matched to a gene. The CDR3 bases are TGCGCCAGCAGCTGGATGCCGAGCGGGAGCAATAGAGATACGCAGTATTTT. Protein sequence: CASSWMPSGSNRDTQYF. Using reference TRBV5-1 and TRBJ2-3 for the parts outside the CDR3, the full variable domain is KAGVTQTPRYLIKTRGQQVTLSCSPISGHRSVSWYQQTPGQGLQFLFEYFSETQRNKGNFPGRFSGRQFSNSRSEMNVSTLELGDSALYLCASSWMPSGSNRDTQYFGPGTRLTVL.

The DNA of the CDR3 is TGTGCCAGCAGCAAACCCTCTAATCTAGCGGGACTCTACAATGAGCAGTTCTTC. Amino acid sequence: CASSKPSNLAGLYNEQFF. The J gene is TRBJ2-1, the V gene TRBV21-1; the table calls TRBD2, which could not be checked here. TRBV21-1 is termed a pseudogene. The CDR3 totals 18 residues.

The sample holds a few counts of this clone. The V call is TRBV7-9, the J call TRBJ2-3; D uncertain. Trimming shortened V by 5 bases and J by 0 bases, and 9 bases separated the two germline ends. This CDR3 has 14 residues. CDR1 is SEHNR and CDR2 is FQNEAQ in the germline V gene (reference sequence). CDR3 in amino acids: CASSKSASTDTQYF. DNA of the CDR3: TGTGCCAGCAGCAAAAGTGCTAGCACAGATACGCAGTATTTT.